This is a list of T cell receptor beta chains from one sample in a study of glioma-infiltrating T cells after dendritic cell vaccination. Sequencing used immunoSEQ multiplex PCR; TCRdb keeps in-frame clones, though not all of them. The sample has under 130,000 clones; roughly 79% are singletons. The source material was blood, sampled before dendritic cell vaccination. These receptors originate from a human donor with glioblastoma. Both conserved end residues are part of each CDR3. Each record gives: D gene, clone size, J gene, V gene, CDR3 DNA, CDR3 protein. A D gene is named only where the DNA matches it firmly. Some rows mark clone size as missing; the rest say once, few, many or name a class of expanded clone.

D gene: .; clone size: .; J gene: TRBJ2-7; V gene: TRBV5-1; CDR3 DNA: TGCGCCAGCAGCTTGGGACAGAGCTCCTACGAGCAGTACTTC; CDR3 protein: CASSLGQSSYEQYF
D gene: .; clone size: .; J gene: TRBJ1-5; V gene: TRBV7-9; CDR3 DNA: TGTGCCAGCAGCGACAGGAGCGGCAATCAGCCCCAGCATTTT; CDR3 protein: CASSDRSGNQPQHF
D gene: TRBD1; clone size: once; J gene: TRBJ2-2; V gene: TRBV5-1; CDR3 DNA: TGCGCCAGCAGCTTAGTGACAGGGTCTCCCGGGGAGCTGTTTTTT; CDR3 protein: CASSLVTGSPGELFF
D gene: .; clone size: .; J gene: TRBJ1-2; V gene: TRBV27; CDR3 DNA: TGTGCCAGCAGTGACCCGCGGCTGAACTATGGCTACACCTTC; CDR3 protein: CASSDPRLNYGYTF
D gene: .; clone size: .; J gene: TRBJ2-1; V gene: TRBV6-5; CDR3 DNA: TGTGCCACAGCCGGGGTTTACAATGAGCAGTTCTTC; CDR3 protein: CATAGVYNEQFF
D gene: TRBD1; clone size: .; J gene: TRBJ1-2; V gene: TRBV5-1; CDR3 DNA: TGCGCCAGCAGCCCGTCGACAGGGACTAACTATGGCTACACCTTC; CDR3 protein: CASSPSTGTNYGYTF
D gene: TRBD2; clone size: once; J gene: TRBJ2-1; V gene: TRBV29-1; CDR3 DNA: TGCAGCGCTCCACTAGCGGGGGGCAATGAGCAGTTCTTC; CDR3 protein: CSAPLAGGNEQFF
D gene: .; clone size: .; J gene: TRBJ1-1; V gene: TRBV5-4; CDR3 DNA: TGTGCCAGCAGCTTGGGTCCGCGAAGCACTGAAGCTTTCTTT; CDR3 protein: CASSLGPRSTEAFF
D gene: TRBD2; clone size: once; J gene: TRBJ2-7; V gene: TRBV5-1; CDR3 DNA: TGCGCCAGCAGCTTGGAACTAGCGGGAGACTACGAGCAGTACTTC; CDR3 protein: CASSLELAGDYEQYF
D gene: TRBD1; clone size: .; J gene: TRBJ1-2; V gene: TRBV27; CDR3 DNA: TGTGCCAGCAGTTTACAGGGGGCAGGTGGCTACACCTTC; CDR3 protein: CASSLQGAGGYTF
D gene: TRBD1; clone size: .; J gene: TRBJ2-7; V gene: TRBV19; CDR3 DNA: TGTGCCAGTAGTGCCATCGGGACAGAACCCTACGAGCAGTACTTC; CDR3 protein: CASSAIGTEPYEQYF
D gene: .; clone size: once; J gene: TRBJ2-1; V gene: TRBV4-2; CDR3 DNA: TGTGCCAGCAGCCAAGATAGAGTGGGCAGGGGACATGAGCAGTTCTTC; CDR3 protein: CASSQDRVGRGHEQFF
D gene: TRBD1; clone size: once; J gene: TRBJ2-7; V gene: TRBV9; CDR3 DNA: TGTGCCAGCAGCGCCTGGGGACAGGGCCCTAACGAGCAGTACTTC; CDR3 protein: CASSAWGQGPNEQYF
D gene: .; clone size: .; J gene: TRBJ1-1; V gene: TRBV30; CDR3 DNA: TGTGCCTGGAGTGACCCGATAATCCGGGAAAAGCAGAACACTGAAGCTTTCTTT; CDR3 protein: CAWSDPIIREKQNTEAFF
D gene: TRBD1; clone size: once; J gene: TRBJ2-1; V gene: TRBV5-1; CDR3 DNA: TGCGCCAGCAGCCCCGTTACCGGGACAGGGGGCAATGAGCAGTTCTTC; CDR3 protein: CASSPVTGTGGNEQFF
D gene: TRBD1; clone size: .; J gene: TRBJ1-2; V gene: TRBV30; CDR3 DNA: TGTGCCTGGAGCGCCGGGACAGGGAGGGGCTACACCTTC; CDR3 protein: CAWSAGTGRGYTF
D gene: .; clone size: few; J gene: TRBJ1-6; V gene: TRBV30; CDR3 DNA: TGTGCCTGGAGTGTCCGGGATTCACCCCTCCACTTT; CDR3 protein: CAWSVRDSPLHF
D gene: TRBD1; clone size: many; J gene: TRBJ2-7; V gene: TRBV2; CDR3 DNA: TGTGCCAGCCGACAGGGAGTAGTTGGCTACGAGCAGTACTTC; CDR3 protein: CASRQGVVGYEQYF
D gene: TRBD1; clone size: .; J gene: TRBJ1-6; V gene: TRBV19; CDR3 DNA: TGTGCCAGTAGACCAGTGGACAGGGGAGGTTGGAATTCACCCCTCCACTTT; CDR3 protein: CASRPVDRGGWNSPLHF
D gene: .; clone size: .; J gene: TRBJ2-5; V gene: TRBV18; CDR3 DNA: TGTGCCAGCTCGCAAGCAGAGACCCAGTACTTC; CDR3 protein: CASSQAETQYF
D gene: .; clone size: .; J gene: TRBJ1-1; V gene: TRBV18; CDR3 DNA: TGTGCCAGCTCACCCCGAGGAGGGCAGGGGAACACTGAAGCTTTCTTT; CDR3 protein: CASSPRGGQGNTEAFF
D gene: TRBD2; clone size: .; J gene: TRBJ2-3; V gene: TRBV30; CDR3 DNA: TGTGCCTGGAGTCCCGGGACTAGCGGGGGGGATAGGGGCACAGATACGCAGTATTTT; CDR3 protein: CAWSPGTSGGDRGTDTQYF
D gene: .; clone size: .; J gene: TRBJ2-1; V gene: TRBV29-1; CDR3 DNA: TGCAGCTTCCTACACACCGGGACTCCATACAATGAGCAGTTCTTC; CDR3 protein: CSFLHTGTPYNEQFF
D gene: .; clone size: few; J gene: TRBJ1-1; V gene: TRBV2; CDR3 DNA: TGTGCCAGGACGGAGCTAACTGAAGCTTTCTTT; CDR3 protein: CARTELTEAFF
D gene: TRBD1; clone size: .; J gene: TRBJ1-2; V gene: TRBV29-1; CDR3 DNA: TGCAGCGTTGACGAAGGGGGCGTTAGCTATGGCTACACCTTC; CDR3 protein: CSVDEGGVSYGYTF
D gene: TRBD2; clone size: .; J gene: TRBJ2-5; V gene: TRBV7-3; CDR3 DNA: TGTGCCAGCAGCTTAGGACTAGCGGGCGCAGAGACCCAGTACTTC; CDR3 protein: CASSLGLAGAETQYF
D gene: TRBD2; clone size: .; J gene: TRBJ2-1; V gene: TRBV7-8; CDR3 DNA: TGTGCCAGCAGCTTAGGTAGCGGGGGGCACTCCTACAATGAGCAGTTCTTC; CDR3 protein: CASSLGSGGHSYNEQFF
D gene: .; clone size: once; J gene: TRBJ1-1; V gene: TRBV25-1; CDR3 DNA: TGTGCCAGCAGTGAAGGCGGGGACCCAGGGACTGAAGCTTTCTTT; CDR3 protein: CASSEGGDPGTEAFF
D gene: .; clone size: .; J gene: TRBJ1-1; V gene: TRBV18; CDR3 DNA: TGTGCCAGCTCACCACGGGGGGGCGCGGAGAACACTGAAGCTTTCTTT; CDR3 protein: CASSPRGGAENTEAFF
D gene: TRBD1; clone size: .; J gene: TRBJ1-2; V gene: TRBV5-6; CDR3 DNA: TGTGCCAGCAGCTTGGCCGGGCAGGGGGAGGGCTACACCTTC; CDR3 protein: CASSLAGQGEGYTF
D gene: TRBD1; clone size: .; J gene: TRBJ2-3; V gene: TRBV5-1; CDR3 DNA: TGCGCCAGCAATCCGGGACAGCGCACAGATACGCAGTATTTT; CDR3 protein: CASNPGQRTDTQYF
D gene: .; clone size: .; J gene: TRBJ2-7; V gene: TRBV5-1; CDR3 DNA: TGCGCCAGCAGCACAAGGACACTATCCTACGAGCAGTACTTC; CDR3 protein: CASSTRTLSYEQYF
D gene: .; clone size: once; J gene: TRBJ1-1; V gene: TRBV27; CDR3 DNA: TGTGCCAGCAGTTTAATACCCTCACGACAGACTGAAGCTTTCTTT; CDR3 protein: CASSLIPSRQTEAFF
D gene: TRBD1; clone size: .; J gene: TRBJ1-1; V gene: TRBV6-6; CDR3 DNA: TGTGCCAGCAGTCTTGGGACAGACATATTAGGTGGTGAAGCTTTCTTT; CDR3 protein: CASSLGTDILGGEAFF
D gene: .; clone size: .; J gene: TRBJ2-7; V gene: TRBV5-5; CDR3 DNA: TGTGCCAGCAGCTCCTACCACCTCACGGGGGAGCAGTACTTC; CDR3 protein: CASSSYHLTGEQYF
D gene: .; clone size: .; J gene: TRBJ1-3; V gene: TRBV11-2; CDR3 DNA: TGTGCCAGCAGCTTAGATATTAGAAACACCATATATTTT; CDR3 protein: CASSLDIRNTIYF
D gene: TRBD2; clone size: .; J gene: TRBJ2-3; V gene: TRBV27; CDR3 DNA: TGTGCCAGCAGTCGCCTAGCGGGGGGTTCAGATACGCAGTATTTT; CDR3 protein: CASSRLAGGSDTQYF
D gene: .; clone size: .; J gene: TRBJ2-1; V gene: TRBV30; CDR3 DNA: TGTGCCTGGAGTGGGGCCGCGGCGGGCATTTCGATTGAGCAGTTCTTC; CDR3 protein: CAWSGAAAGISIEQFF
D gene: .; clone size: .; J gene: TRBJ1-2; V gene: TRBV19; CDR3 DNA: TGTGCCAGTAGTATAGATGGGCACAGGAACTATGGCTACACCTTC; CDR3 protein: CASSIDGHRNYGYTF
D gene: .; clone size: .; J gene: TRBJ1-2; V gene: TRBV29-1; CDR3 DNA: TGCAGCGTTGAAGATCTCTTGACAGACCTCTATGGCTACACCTTC; CDR3 protein: CSVEDLLTDLYGYTF